This is a list of T cell receptor beta chains from one sample in a study of identical twins. TCRdb re-called the 5' RACE reads through MiXCR, storing one row per CDR3 protein. The data hold about 700,000 distinct CDR3 sequences, with under 9% observed a single time. The same data also went into a second study, on yellow fever vaccine responses in identical twins.

What was sequenced was PBMCs. The receptors stem from a woman under 30 in good health. CDR3s include the opening cysteine and the closing phenylalanine or tryptophan. The D gene is left open where the match is weak. Size is omitted from some rows. Given values are once, few, many or a class for expanded clones.

V: TRBV12-3/TRBV12-4
size: many
D: TRBD2
J: TRBJ2-5
DNA: TGTGCCAGCAGCACGACTAGCGGGAGTGGTGAGACCCAGTACTTC
CDR3: CASSTTSGSGETQYF

V: TRBV4-2
size: many
D: TRBD2
J: TRBJ2-4
DNA: TGTGCCAGCAGCCAAGTGGGGGGTAGCGGGAGGGCCGGAGAAAACATTCAGTACTTC
CDR3: CASSQVGGSGRAGENIQYF

V: TRBV5-1
size: -
D: TRBD2
J: TRBJ2-3
DNA: TGCGCCAGCAGCTTGAAGAGCGGACTAGCGGGAGTTAGGGATACGCAGTATTTT
CDR3: CASSLKSGLAGVRDTQYF

V: TRBV27
size: -
D: -
J: TRBJ2-3
DNA: TGTGCCAGCAGGGAATCTAGCACAGATACGCAGTATTTT
CDR3: CASRESSTDTQYF

V: TRBV5-1
size: few
D: TRBD2
J: TRBJ2-5
DNA: TGCGCCAGCAGCCCGGGGGGGGTTTCGCAAGAGACCCAGTACTTC
CDR3: CASSPGGVSQETQYF

V: TRBV6-5
size: -
D: TRBD1
J: TRBJ1-2
DNA: TGTGCCAGCAGTTATAAAGGGCAGGGGGGCTATGGCTACACCTTC
CDR3: CASSYKGQGGYGYTF

V: TRBV19
size: few
D: -
J: TRBJ2-6
DNA: TGTGCCAGTAGTATTTTGGATGGGGCCAACGTCCTGACTTTC
CDR3: CASSILDGANVLTF

V: TRBV24-1
size: many
D: -
J: TRBJ2-3
DNA: TGTGCCACCAGTCGGTCAGGGGAAGATACGCAGTATTTT
CDR3: CATSRSGEDTQYF

V: TRBV5-1
size: few
D: TRBD1
J: TRBJ2-7
DNA: TGCGCCAGCAGCGCGCCGGGACAGCAGTCCTACGAGCAGTACTTC
CDR3: CASSAPGQQSYEQYF

V: TRBV7-9
size: -
D: -
J: TRBJ2-5
DNA: TGTGCCAGCAGCTTATGGACAGACACTAAGACCCAGTACTTC
CDR3: CASSLWTDTKTQYF

V: TRBV10-3
size: -
D: -
J: TRBJ1-1
DNA: TGTGCCATCAGTAACATGGGCGGGAACACTGAAGCTTTCTTT
CDR3: CAISNMGGNTEAFF

V: TRBV27
size: few
D: TRBD2
J: TRBJ2-1
DNA: TGTGCCAGCTCGGCTAGCGGGGGGCACAATGAGCAGTTCTTC
CDR3: CASSASGGHNEQFF

V: TRBV5-1
size: few
D: -
J: TRBJ2-3
DNA: TGCGCCAGCTCTGGGCAGGTAGGGTCAGATACGCAGTATTTT
CDR3: CASSGQVGSDTQYF

V: TRBV6-1
size: few
D: -
J: TRBJ2-5
DNA: TGTGCCAGCAGACCCGACGCCAGGGGCGGAGGGAAGACCCAGTACTTC
CDR3: CASRPDARGGGKTQYF

V: TRBV14
size: -
D: TRBD2
J: TRBJ2-7
DNA: TGTGCCAGCAGCCAAGATGGTCCTAGCGGATTCTACGAGCAGTACTTC
CDR3: CASSQDGPSGFYEQYF

V: TRBV5-1
size: many
D: -
J: TRBJ1-1
DNA: TGCGCCAGCAGCGGGGGGAGTGTGGCTGAAGCTTTCTTT
CDR3: CASSGGSVAEAFF

V: TRBV7-7
size: -
D: -
J: TRBJ2-1
DNA: TGTGCTAGCAGCTTAGGGGACACTCCCTACAATGAGCAGTTCTTC
CDR3: CASSLGDTPYNEQFF

V: TRBV30
size: -
D: TRBD1
J: TRBJ2-7
DNA: TGTGCCTGGAGTTGGTACAGGGGGCTGGAGCAGTACTTC
CDR3: CAWSWYRGLEQYF

V: TRBV5-5
size: many
D: -
J: TRBJ2-7
DNA: TGTGCCAGCAGCCCCGACGGAAGATCCTACGAGCAGTACTTC
CDR3: CASSPDGRSYEQYF

V: TRBV28
size: few
D: -
J: TRBJ1-5
DNA: TGTGCCACTAGGGTGGGGGGGCATGGCAATCAGCCCCAGCATTTT
CDR3: CATRVGGHGNQPQHF

V: TRBV12-3/TRBV12-4
size: -
D: TRBD2
J: TRBJ2-1
DNA: TGTGCCAGCATTTTCTCTGGACTAGCTGGGTCCAATGAGCAGTTCTTC
CDR3: CASIFSGLAGSNEQFF

V: TRBV12-3/TRBV12-4
size: many
D: -
J: TRBJ2-5
DNA: TGTGCCAGCAGTTTTGGTGGCGCGGTCCCAGAGACCCAGTACTTC
CDR3: CASSFGGAVPETQYF

V: TRBV6-2/TRBV6-3
size: many
D: -
J: TRBJ2-1
DNA: TGTGCCAGCGGAAAGCGGGTGAGCTCCTACAATGAGCAGTTCTTC
CDR3: CASGKRVSSYNEQFF

V: TRBV2
size: many
D: -
J: TRBJ2-1
DNA: TGTGCCAGCCGGGGAGTCCCCTCCTACAATGAGCAGTTCTTC
CDR3: CASRGVPSYNEQFF

V: TRBV20-1
size: few
D: -
J: TRBJ2-1
DNA: TGCAGTGCAAAACCCGCAGGGCAAAACTACAATGAGCAGTTCTTC
CDR3: CSAKPAGQNYNEQFF

V: TRBV4-3
size: -
D: -
J: TRBJ2-1
DNA: TGCGCCAGCAGCCAAAGCGGTATCGACAATGAGCAGTTCTTC
CDR3: CASSQSGIDNEQFF

V: TRBV12-3/TRBV12-4
size: many
D: -
J: TRBJ2-5
DNA: TGTGCCAGCAGTCCCGGGGGGCCCGGAGTGGTAGAGACCCAGTACTTC
CDR3: CASSPGGPGVVETQYF

V: TRBV7-3
size: few
D: -
J: TRBJ2-5
DNA: TGTGCCAGCAGCCCCTACGGGGAAGAGACCCAGTACTTC
CDR3: CASSPYGEETQYF

V: TRBV12-3/TRBV12-4
size: few
D: -
J: TRBJ2-2
DNA: TGTGCCAGCAGTCCAGGACATACGAACACCGGGGAGCTGTTTTTT
CDR3: CASSPGHTNTGELFF

V: TRBV6-4
size: many
D: -
J: TRBJ1-1
DNA: TGTGCCAGCAGTCGCACCGAGGGTACTGAAGCTTTCTTT
CDR3: CASSRTEGTEAFF

V: TRBV2
size: few
D: -
J: TRBJ2-2
DNA: TGTGCCAGCAGACCGGGTACTCGGGAGCTGTTTTTT
CDR3: CASRPGTRELFF

V: TRBV12-3/TRBV12-4
size: few
D: TRBD1
J: TRBJ2-5
DNA: TGTGCCAGCACCAAGGACAGGGTAGGAGAGACCCAGTACTTC
CDR3: CASTKDRVGETQYF

V: TRBV7-8
size: -
D: -
J: TRBJ2-1
DNA: TGTGCCAGCAGTAGAGCTCCGGGACGGGGCAATGAGCAGTTCTTC
CDR3: CASSRAPGRGNEQFF

V: TRBV9
size: few
D: TRBD2
J: TRBJ2-7
DNA: TGTGCCAGCAGCGAGACTAGCGGGAGAGACGAGCAGTACTTC
CDR3: CASSETSGRDEQYF

V: TRBV19
size: -
D: TRBD1
J: TRBJ2-5
DNA: TGTGCCAGTAGTCCCAGGGGGCGGCAAGAGACCCAGTACTTC
CDR3: CASSPRGRQETQYF

V: TRBV21-1
size: few
D: -
J: TRBJ1-5
DNA: TGTGCCAGCAGCAATCGGGGGCTTTATAGCAATCAGCCCCAGCATTTT
CDR3: CASSNRGLYSNQPQHF

V: TRBV10-3
size: -
D: -
J: TRBJ1-4
DNA: TGTGCCGTACAGGACCAGTATGAAAAACTGTTTTTT
CDR3: CAVQDQYEKLFF

V: TRBV7-3
size: -
D: -
J: TRBJ2-6
DNA: TGTGCCAGCAGCCCCGGGAACCAACCCCCGACTTTC
CDR3: CASSPGNQPPTF

V: TRBV6-1
size: few
D: TRBD1
J: TRBJ2-3
DNA: TGTGCCAGCGGCCGGGACAGACTAACAGATACGCAGTATTTT
CDR3: CASGRDRLTDTQYF

V: TRBV29-1
size: few
D: -
J: TRBJ2-5
DNA: TGCAGCGTTGAAGGGCGGACAACCCCCCAAGAGACCCAGTACTTC
CDR3: CSVEGRTTPQETQYF

V: TRBV7-9
size: few
D: TRBD2
J: TRBJ2-7
DNA: TGTGCCAGCAGCTTAGCAGCGGCTAGCGGGGACCTCGAGCAGTACTTC
CDR3: CASSLAAASGDLEQYF

V: TRBV7-2
size: -
D: TRBD2
J: TRBJ2-1
DNA: TGTGCCAGCAGCTCGGTTACTAGCGGGGTGAGCGAGCAGTTCTTC
CDR3: CASSSVTSGVSEQFF

V: TRBV6-1
size: -
D: -
J: TRBJ2-4
DNA: TGTGCCAGCACCTCTCCGGTGGCCAAAAACATTCAGTACTTC
CDR3: CASTSPVAKNIQYF

V: TRBV3-1
size: -
D: -
J: TRBJ2-3
DNA: TGTGCCAGCTGCAAGCGGGACAGCAGGACAGATACGCAGTATTTT
CDR3: CASCKRDSRTDTQYF

V: TRBV3-1
size: -
D: -
J: TRBJ1-6
DNA: TGTGCCAGCAGCCGCGGGCTCAATAATTCACCCCTCCACTTT
CDR3: CASSRGLNNSPLHF

V: TRBV20-1
size: few
D: TRBD2
J: TRBJ2-5
DNA: TGCAGTGCTATTAGGACTAGAGTAGGCAAGACCCAGTACTTC
CDR3: CSAIRTRVGKTQYF

V: TRBV6-5
size: few
D: -
J: TRBJ1-1
DNA: TGTGCCAGCAGTTTAAGGGGCAGGAACACTGAAGCTTTCTTT
CDR3: CASSLRGRNTEAFF

V: TRBV12-3/TRBV12-4
size: few
D: TRBD1
J: TRBJ2-6
DNA: TGTGCCAGCACTTTAGAGACAGGGCGTCCCGGGGCCAACGTCCTGACTTTC
CDR3: CASTLETGRPGANVLTF

V: TRBV4-3
size: few
D: TRBD2
J: TRBJ2-1
DNA: TGCGCCAGCAGCAAACAAGCGGGAGCGAAGTACAATGAGCAGTTCTTC
CDR3: CASSKQAGAKYNEQFF

V: TRBV5-1
size: many
D: -
J: TRBJ2-1
DNA: TGCGCCAGCAGCTTGAGTGGGTTTTCGGATGAGCAGTTCTTC
CDR3: CASSLSGFSDEQFF

V: TRBV21-1
size: -
D: -
J: TRBJ2-1
DNA: TGTGCCAGCAGCAAAGAGTCTAGCGGGAGTAGTGCCCATGAGCAGTTCTTC
CDR3: CASSKESSGSSAHEQFF

V: TRBV20-1
size: many
D: -
J: TRBJ2-1
DNA: TGCAGTGCTAGAGATCAAGGTGTTGGAAGCGGCCATGAGCAGTTCTTC
CDR3: CSARDQGVGSGHEQFF

V: TRBV27
size: many
D: TRBD2
J: TRBJ2-1
DNA: TGTGCCAGCCGCTCACCGGCTAGCGGCTTTGGGGACCCTTTGTTCTTC
CDR3: CASRSPASGFGDPLFF